The 19 T cell receptor beta chains given below trace back to one sample, sequenced in a study of lymphopenia after photon versus proton radiotherapy. Data came from immunoSEQ multiplex PCR; TCRdb stores just in-frame clones and leaves some out. The data hold approximately 30,000 clones, with about four fifths observed a single time. The sample was peripheral blood, taken from a patient treated with photon-based radiotherapy. All receptors derive from a man over 45 with gastric cancer.

CDR3 DNA: TGTGCCAGCAGCTTAGAAGGACTACTAGCCAAAAACATTCAGTACTTC. Residues: CASSLEGLLAKNIQYF. The V and J genes are TRBV7-8 and TRBJ2-4; TRBD2 might be the D (6 bases). The germline V and J ends were trimmed by 1 base and 0 bases, with 10 bases remaining between them. The CDR3 length is 16 residues. Germline V CDR1 and CDR2: SGHVS, FQNEAQ.

This clone was seen a handful of times. Additional DNA sequences in this sample encode the identical CDR3. This chain connects TRBV6-1 to TRBJ1-2, with a possible D match to TRBD1 (5 bases). V was pared by 11 bases and J by 3 bases, with 13 bases between. Germline CDR1 MNHNS, CDR2 SASEGT. This CDR3 is built from 12 residues. Here the CDR3 reads CAGARGDYGYTF. In nucleotides, the CDR3 is TGTGCCGGCGCTAGGGGCGACTATGGCTACACCTTC.

This chain uses TRBV13 with TRBJ2-3; D may match TRBD1 or TRBD2 (6 bases each). CDR1 and CDR2 (germline): PRHDT, FYEKMQ (reference sequence). The V end lost 3 bases, the J end lost 2 bases, and 15 bases lay between the germline ends. The CDR3 sequence is 16 residues long. For the CDR3, the DNA is TGTGCCAGCAGCTTTCCGGGGGCTCGGCACACAGATACGCAGTATTTT. Translating it yields CASSFPGARHTDTQYF.

The chain carries TRBV30 and TRBJ1-2; 7 bases align to TRBD1. Germline V gives CDR1 GTSNPN, CDR2 SVGIG (reference sequence). After removal of 3 bases from V and 5 bases from J, the junction contained 6 bases not matched to a gene. This CDR3 has 13 residues. The CDR3 is CAWSMGQQYGYTF. CDR3 coding DNA: TGTGCCTGGAGCATGGGACAGCAATATGGCTACACCTTC. Full variable domain (missing parts from reference TRBV30 and TRBJ1-2): SQTIHQWPATLVQPVGSPLSLECTVEGTSNPNLYWYRQAAGRGLQLLFYSVGIGQISSEVPQNLSASRPQDRQFILSSKKLLLSDSGFYLCAWSMGQQYGYTFGSGTRLTVV.

The chain employs TRBV7-2 and TRBJ2-7, with TRBD1 matching 10 bases. Per germline, CDR1 SGHTA and CDR2 FQGNSA. This CDR3 spans 15 amino acids. V lost 3 bases to trimming and J lost 6 bases; unmatched junction nucleotides: 8. Written as DNA, the CDR3 is TGTGCCAGCAGCTTGCGAGGGACAGGGGACGGCGAGCAGTACTTC. Residues: CASSLRGTGDGEQYF.

This rearrangement joins TRBV7-2 to TRBJ2-3, with D tentatively TRBD2 (6 bases). The CDR3 sequence is 14 residues long. Trimming left V 4 bases short and J 6 bases short, with 14 bases between. Germline assignment: CDR1 SGHTA and CDR2 FQGNSA. The CDR3 DNA sequence: TGTGCCAGCAGCTCCTTGCTAGCGCTTGATACGCAGTATTTT. This encodes CASSSLLALDTQYF.

V is TRBV5-6 and J is TRBJ1-4; possible D gene TRBD1, 5 bases. Looked up from germline, CDR1 is SGHDT and CDR2 is YYEEEE. Trimming removed 3 bases from V and 8 bases from J, with 23 bases in between. The CDR3 is 17 amino acids. In DNA form, the CDR3 reads TGTGCCAGCAGCTCGGCCCATAGAGGGGAGGTACGAGAAAAACTGTTTTTT. Residues: CASSSAHRGEVREKLFF. Together with reference TRBV5-6 and TRBJ1-4, the CDR3 gives the full variable domain: DAGVTQSPTHLIKTRGQQVTLRCSPKSGHDTVSWYQQALGQGPQFIFQYYEEEERQRGNFPDRFSGHQFPNYSSELNVNALLLGDSALYLCASSSAHRGEVREKLFFGSGTQLSVL.

The chain joins TRBV7-9 to TRBJ2-5; 8 bases agree with TRBD1. CDR1 is SEHNR and CDR2 is FQNEAQ in the germline V gene (reference sequence). J lost 3 bases, V lost 1 base, and 4 bases had no gene match. This CDR3 has 15 amino acids. The CDR3 DNA reads as TGTGCCAGCAGCTTAGTGTCAGGGGGCGAAGAGACCCAGTACTTC. It codes for CASSLVSGGEETQYF.

This clone was seen once. The chain uses TRBV9 and TRBJ2-3; 8 nucleotides line up with TRBD1. V was pared by 4 bases and J by 3 bases, with 7 bases of the junction left unmatched. This CDR3 is 15 amino acids long. Germline V gene lookup returns CDR1 SGDLS and CDR2 YYNGEE. CDR3 sequence: CASSPRQGRTDTQYF. The CDR3 bases are TGTGCCAGCAGCCCCCGACAGGGGAGGACAGATACGCAGTATTTT.

V usage is TRBV5-1 and J usage is TRBJ1-1; D gene uncertain. This CDR3 has 12 amino acids. The V end lost 4 bases, the J end lost 6 bases, and 10 bases lay between the germline ends. Germline lookup yields CDR1 SGHRS and CDR2 YFSETQ. CDR3: CASSPGESEAFF. CDR3 sequence (DNA): TGCGCCAGCAGCCCGGGAGAGTCTGAAGCTTTCTTT.

The V and J genes are TRBV19 and TRBJ2-5; D ambiguous. This CDR3 contains 11 residues. Germline values: CDR1 LNHDA, CDR2 SQIVND (reference sequence). The V and J ends lost 5 bases and 5 bases respectively, with 6 bases between them. This CDR3 is CASSLDETQYF. The CDR3 nucleotides are TGTGCCAGTAGTTTGGACGAGACCCAGTACTTC.

The chain carries TRBV6-4 and TRBJ2-1, with 12 bases identical to TRBD2. CDR1 is MRHNA, CDR2 SNTAGT, per germline. The CDR3 spans 14 residues. V shed 5 bases and J 8 bases; nucleotides not matched to a gene: 4. DNA of the CDR3: TGTGCCAGCAGTCTAGCGGGGGGGCCAGATGAGCAGTTCTTC. Translation: CASSLAGGPDEQFF.

The gene calls are TRBV29-1 and TRBJ1-4, with D hard to call. Trimming took 2 bases from V and 8 from J, leaving 15 bases between them. CDR3 length: 14 amino acids. CDR1 SQVTM and CDR2 ANQGSEA come from the germline V gene. The CDR3 is CSVEIARVEEKLFF. The CDR3 region has the DNA TGCAGCGTTGAAATTGCAAGGGTAGAGGAAAAACTGTTTTTT. The whole variable domain, filled in from reference TRBV29-1 and TRBJ1-4, reads SAVISQKPSRDICQRGTSLTIQCQVDSQVTMMFWYRQQPGQSLTLIATANQGSEATYESGFVIDKFPISRPNLTFSTLTVSNMSPEDSSIYLCSVEIARVEEKLFFGSGTQLSVL.

V usage is TRBV4-1 and J usage is TRBJ2-1; D gene ambiguous. This CDR3 comprises 13 residues. V was shortened by 0 bases and J by 7 bases, with 7 bases between the two germline ends. Germline V gives CDR1 MGHRA, CDR2 YSYEKL. The chain's CDR3 is CASSQEWKNEQFF. The CDR3 coding sequence is TGCGCCAGCAGCCAAGAATGGAAGAATGAGCAGTTCTTC.

This clone has just one count. The chain employs TRBV2 and TRBJ1-5; tentatively, D is TRBD1 (5 bases). The ends were cut back, 4 bases at V and 5 bases at J, with 12 bases in the middle. Germline CDR1 is SNHLY and CDR2 is FYNNEI. This CDR3 comprises 14 residues. CDR3 region: CASSGGVSDQPQHF. The CDR3 nucleotides read TGTGCCAGCAGTGGGGGGGTGTCGGATCAGCCCCAGCATTTT.

The rearrangement links TRBV5-4 to TRBJ2-5, with 8 bases identical to TRBD2. The J segment lost 2 bases and the V segment lost 0 bases, leaving 3 bases of the junction unmatched. The CDR3 sequence is 15 residues long. CDR1 is SGHNT, CDR2 YYREEE, per germline (reference sequence). The CDR3 region is CASSLGSGAQETQYF. Here the CDR3 DNA reads TGTGCCAGCAGCTTGGGTAGCGGGGCTCAAGAGACCCAGTACTTC.

This chain links TRBV9 with TRBJ2-3; 7 bases line up with TRBD1. CDR3 length equals 14 residues. V shed 0 bases and J 11 bases; nucleotides not matched to a gene: 9. CDR1 is SGDLS and CDR2 is YYNGEE in the germline V gene. Here the CDR3 DNA reads TGTGCCAGCAGCGTAGCTAAAGGACAGGCGGTGCAGTATTTT. Protein sequence: CASSVAKGQAVQYF.

The chain combines TRBV5-6 with TRBJ2-5, with 12 bases aligning to TRBD2. Germline V gives CDR1 SGHDT, CDR2 YYEEEE. J lost 0 bases, V lost 0 bases, and 6 bases had no gene match. The CDR3 is 18 amino acids. CDR3 amino acids: CASSLELAGGLYQETQYF. In DNA form, the CDR3 reads TGTGCCAGCAGCTTGGAACTAGCGGGGGGCCTGTACCAAGAGACCCAGTACTTC.

The CDR3 region has the DNA TGCGCCAGCAGCTTGGGGGTAGCGGGCACAGATACGCAGTATTTT. This gives the protein CASSLGVAGTDTQYF. The genes are TRBV5-1 and TRBJ2-3; TRBD2 is a possible D gene (6 bases). Per germline, CDR1 SGHRS and CDR2 YFSETQ. The V and J ends lost 0 bases and 1 base respectively, with 9 bases between them. The CDR3 is 15 amino acids.